The clone carrying this TCR beta chain was seen ten or more times. Its antigen remains unknown. This entry comes from a study of human T cells and chemical hapten exposure. Findings and limits, study-wide: Large CDR3 similarity clusters arose significantly more often from expanded TCRs than from controls.

Time point indicated: pre-sensitization, week 0. As for treatment: therapeutic diphenylcyclopropenone sensitization with weekly scalp DPC. Patients had alopecia, were aged 18 to 70, and were not pregnant. The study's library attached unique molecular identifiers to single cDNA molecules. Source study methods: The number of TCRs in each sample had a median of approximately 96,000 and spanned roughly 23,224 to 750,000. TCRdb independently ran MiXCR on the RACE reads; one entry per CDR3 protein. The authors' filters were not applied to this entry. The sample records 300,000 to 400,000 distinct CDR3 sequences, 4.5% to 5.5% being singletons. From germline, CDR1 is MGHDK and CDR2 SYGVNS. The CDR3 is 14 amino acids. The ends were cut back, 4 bases at V and 2 bases at J, with 9 bases in the middle.

The TCR originated in a woman aged 45 to 65 with alopecia areata. Some clones in this sample may be carry-over from other donors' samples. The sequences come from whole blood, collected in connection with sensitization to the hapten diphenylcyclopropenone (DPC). The chain uses TRBV25-1 and TRBJ1-3; D ambiguous. CDR3 amino acids: CASSGLKPGNTIYF. The DNA of the CDR3 is TGTGCCAGCAGTGGCTTAAAACCTGGAAACACCATATATTTT. The full variable domain, rest sourced from reference TRBV25-1 and TRBJ1-3, is EADIYQTPRYLVIGTGKKITLECSQTMGHDKMYWYQQDPGMELHLIHYSYGVNSTEKGDLSSESTVSRIRTEHFPLTLESARPSHTSQYLCASSGLKPGNTIYFGEGSWLTVV.